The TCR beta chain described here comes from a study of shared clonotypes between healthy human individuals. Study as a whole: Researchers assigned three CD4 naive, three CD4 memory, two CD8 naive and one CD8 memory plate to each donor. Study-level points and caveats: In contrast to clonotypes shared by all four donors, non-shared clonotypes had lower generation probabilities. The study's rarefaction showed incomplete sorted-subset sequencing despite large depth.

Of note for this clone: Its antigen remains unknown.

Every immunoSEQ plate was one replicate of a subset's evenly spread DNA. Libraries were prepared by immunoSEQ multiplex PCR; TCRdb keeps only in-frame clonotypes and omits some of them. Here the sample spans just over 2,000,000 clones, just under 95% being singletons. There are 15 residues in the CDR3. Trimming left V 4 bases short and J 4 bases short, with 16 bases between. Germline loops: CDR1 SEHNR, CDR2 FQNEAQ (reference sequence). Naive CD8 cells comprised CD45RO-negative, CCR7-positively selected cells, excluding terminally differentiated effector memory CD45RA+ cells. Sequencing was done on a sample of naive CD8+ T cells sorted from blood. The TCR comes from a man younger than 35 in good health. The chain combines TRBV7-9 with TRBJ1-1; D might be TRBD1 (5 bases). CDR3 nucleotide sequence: TGTGCCAGCAGCTCCCCGGGGGGTGCCGGCACTGAAGCTTTCTTT. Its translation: CASSSPGGAGTEAFF.